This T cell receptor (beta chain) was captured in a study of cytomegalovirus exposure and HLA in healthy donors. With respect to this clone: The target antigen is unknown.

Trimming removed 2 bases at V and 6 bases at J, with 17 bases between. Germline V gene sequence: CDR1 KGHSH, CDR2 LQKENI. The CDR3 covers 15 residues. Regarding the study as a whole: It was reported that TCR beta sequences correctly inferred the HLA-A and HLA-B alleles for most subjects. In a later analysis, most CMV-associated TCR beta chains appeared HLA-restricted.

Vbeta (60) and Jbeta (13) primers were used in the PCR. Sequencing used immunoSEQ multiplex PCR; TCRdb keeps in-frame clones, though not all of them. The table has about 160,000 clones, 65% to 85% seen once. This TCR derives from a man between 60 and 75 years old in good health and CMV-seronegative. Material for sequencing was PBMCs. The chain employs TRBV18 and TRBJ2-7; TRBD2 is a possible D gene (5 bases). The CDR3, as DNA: TGTGCCAGCTCACCATCGGGGATGCCGGCCGCCGAGCAGTACTTC. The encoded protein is CASSPSGMPAAEQYF.